These T cell receptor beta chains were read from a single sample in a study of cytomegalovirus exposure and HLA in healthy donors. Profiled with immunoSEQ multiplex PCR; TCRdb holds only in-frame clones, not every one. The sample includes under 200,000 clones, approximately 80% of them seen just once. The sample was PBMCs. Receptors were obtained from a woman aged 45-60 years in good health and CMV-seronegative. Each CDR3 is given with its conserved first and last residue. D genes are given only for firm matches. Expanded clones are given a class, and other clones once, few, many or no size at all.

cdr3_aa: CASSSYLAGGYNEQFF; cdr3_nt: TGTGCCAGCAGTTCTTATCTAGCGGGGGGGTACAATGAGCAGTTCTTC; j_call: TRBJ2-1; d_call: TRBD2; v_call: TRBV28; clone_size: .
cdr3_aa: CASSIVPRAYNEQFF; cdr3_nt: TGTGCCAGCTCAATAGTCCCCCGGGCCTACAATGAGCAGTTCTTC; j_call: TRBJ2-1; d_call: .; v_call: TRBV18; clone_size: few
cdr3_aa: CSSSFTGVEQYF; cdr3_nt: TGTTCCAGCAGCTTTACAGGGGTCGAGCAGTACTTC; j_call: TRBJ2-7; d_call: TRBD1; v_call: TRBV7-9; clone_size: .
cdr3_aa: CASNNRDVNSPLHF; cdr3_nt: TGTGCCAGCAATAACAGGGACGTGAATTCACCCCTCCACTTT; j_call: TRBJ1-6; d_call: .; v_call: TRBV6-5; clone_size: .
cdr3_aa: CASSADRARYGYTF; cdr3_nt: TGTGCCAGCAGCGCGGACAGGGCGCGGTATGGCTACACCTTC; j_call: TRBJ1-2; d_call: TRBD1; v_call: TRBV7-2; clone_size: .
cdr3_aa: CASSPDRTGGDGYTF; cdr3_nt: TGTGCCAGCTCACCAGACAGAACAGGCGGGGATGGCTACACCTTC; j_call: TRBJ1-2; d_call: .; v_call: TRBV18; clone_size: once
cdr3_aa: CASSFNVGGEYNEQFF; cdr3_nt: TGTGCCAGCAGCTTCAATGTCGGCGGGGAGTACAATGAGCAGTTCTTC; j_call: TRBJ2-1; d_call: .; v_call: TRBV11-3; clone_size: .
cdr3_aa: CASSATTGSSNQPQHF; cdr3_nt: TGTGCCAGCAGTGCAACCACAGGGAGTAGCAATCAGCCCCAGCATTTT; j_call: TRBJ1-5; d_call: .; v_call: TRBV28; clone_size: .
cdr3_aa: CASSIGGASSGANVLTF; cdr3_nt: TGTGCCAGTAGTATTGGGGGGGCCAGCTCTGGGGCCAACGTCCTGACTTTC; j_call: TRBJ2-6; d_call: .; v_call: TRBV19; clone_size: .
cdr3_aa: CASSTSPGLGDTDTQYF; cdr3_nt: TGTGCCAGCAGCACGTCCCCGGGACTAGGAGACACAGATACGCAGTATTTT; j_call: TRBJ2-3; d_call: TRBD2; v_call: TRBV27; clone_size: .
cdr3_aa: CASSLTGQGGETQYF; cdr3_nt: TGTGCCAGCAGCTTAACGGGACAGGGGGGAGAGACCCAGTACTTC; j_call: TRBJ2-5; d_call: TRBD1; v_call: TRBV7-6; clone_size: few
cdr3_aa: CASRSGTGGENIQYF; cdr3_nt: TGTGCCAGCAGATCCGGGACAGGGGGCGAAAACATTCAGTACTTC; j_call: TRBJ2-4; d_call: TRBD1; v_call: TRBV6-1; clone_size: .
cdr3_aa: CASRRQVPYEQYF; cdr3_nt: TGTGCCAGCAGGCGTCAGGTCCCCTACGAGCAGTACTTC; j_call: TRBJ2-7; d_call: .; v_call: TRBV28; clone_size: once
cdr3_aa: CASSLEIGLAGVSSYNEQFF; cdr3_nt: TGTGCCAGCAGCTTAGAGATCGGACTAGCGGGAGTCAGCTCCTACAATGAGCAGTTCTTC; j_call: TRBJ2-1; d_call: TRBD2; v_call: TRBV13; clone_size: .
cdr3_aa: CASSGGLAGSNTGELFF; cdr3_nt: TGTGCCAGCAGCGGGGGACTAGCGGGTTCGAACACCGGGGAGCTGTTTTTT; j_call: TRBJ2-2; d_call: TRBD2; v_call: TRBV11-2; clone_size: .
cdr3_aa: CASSPDRVETQYF; cdr3_nt: TGTGCCAGCAGCCCTGACAGGGTGGAGACCCAGTACTTC; j_call: TRBJ2-5; d_call: TRBD1; v_call: TRBV5-4; clone_size: .
cdr3_aa: CATSRPTGYYNEQFF; cdr3_nt: TGTGCCACCAGCAGACCGACAGGGTACTACAATGAGCAGTTCTTC; j_call: TRBJ2-1; d_call: TRBD1; v_call: TRBV15; clone_size: few
cdr3_aa: CSVDPGRINEQFF; cdr3_nt: TGCAGCGTTGATCCAGGGCGGATCAATGAGCAGTTCTTC; j_call: TRBJ2-1; d_call: .; v_call: TRBV29-1; clone_size: .
cdr3_aa: CASSLPGGQETQYF; cdr3_nt: TGCGCCAGCAGCCTACCGGGGGGGCAAGAGACCCAGTACTTC; j_call: TRBJ2-5; d_call: TRBD2; v_call: TRBV5-1; clone_size: once
cdr3_aa: CASSQQGLHGELFF; cdr3_nt: TGTGCCAGCAGCCAACAGGGGCTTCACGGGGAGCTGTTTTTT; j_call: TRBJ2-2; d_call: TRBD1; v_call: TRBV2; clone_size: .
cdr3_aa: CASSPGPGLAGDEQFF; cdr3_nt: TGTGCCAGCAGCCCCGGGCCTGGACTAGCGGGAGATGAGCAGTTCTTC; j_call: TRBJ2-1; d_call: TRBD2; v_call: TRBV14; clone_size: once
cdr3_aa: CASSKIITGNRGTDTQYF; cdr3_nt: TGTGCCAGCAGCAAAATAATAACAGGGAATCGAGGCACAGATACGCAGTATTTT; j_call: TRBJ2-3; d_call: .; v_call: TRBV27; clone_size: once
cdr3_aa: CASSLAQGVGQPQHF; cdr3_nt: TGTGCCAGCAGCTTAGCCCAGGGCGTTGGTCAGCCCCAGCATTTT; j_call: TRBJ1-5; d_call: .; v_call: TRBV7-2; clone_size: .
cdr3_aa: CASSEREQGIYGYTF; cdr3_nt: TGTGCCAGCAGTGAAAGGGAACAGGGGATCTATGGCTACACCTTC; j_call: TRBJ1-2; d_call: TRBD1; v_call: TRBV25-1; clone_size: .
cdr3_aa: CASSLASSVDGQYF; cdr3_nt: TGTGCCAGCAGCTTGGCCTCTAGCGTGGATGGGCAGTACTTC; j_call: TRBJ2-7; d_call: .; v_call: TRBV7-9; clone_size: few
cdr3_aa: CASCKGGGTGELFF; cdr3_nt: TGTGCCAGCTGCAAAGGGGGGGGCACCGGGGAGCTGTTTTTT; j_call: TRBJ2-2; d_call: .; v_call: TRBV25-1; clone_size: .
cdr3_aa: CASNGGVRNEQFF; cdr3_nt: TGTGCCAGCAACGGAGGGGTGAGAAATGAGCAGTTCTTC; j_call: TRBJ2-1; d_call: .; v_call: TRBV21-1; clone_size: .
cdr3_aa: CASSPDMEGYGYTF; cdr3_nt: TGTGCCAGCTCACCGGACATGGAAGGCTATGGCTACACCTTC; j_call: TRBJ1-2; d_call: .; v_call: TRBV18; clone_size: .
cdr3_aa: CASSSFISSTDTQYF; cdr3_nt: TGTGCCAGCAGCTCCTTTATATCTAGCACAGATACGCAGTATTTT; j_call: TRBJ2-3; d_call: .; v_call: TRBV7-8; clone_size: .
cdr3_aa: CASSWRTSGGVEQFF; cdr3_nt: TGTGCCAGCAGCTGGAGGACTAGCGGGGGTGTTGAGCAGTTCTTC; j_call: TRBJ2-1; d_call: TRBD2; v_call: TRBV7-9; clone_size: .
cdr3_aa: CASSPQGAGAKFYGYTF; cdr3_nt: TGTGCCAGCAGCCCCCAGGGGGCGGGAGCTAAATTCTATGGCTACACCTTC; j_call: TRBJ1-2; d_call: TRBD1; v_call: TRBV7-2; clone_size: once
cdr3_aa: CSAGGGSGNPF; cdr3_nt: TGCAGTGCTGGGGGGGGGTCAGGAAATCCCTTC; j_call: TRBJ1-2; d_call: .; v_call: TRBV20-1; clone_size: .
cdr3_aa: CASSSTGTGGSPLHF; cdr3_nt: TGTGCCAGCAGCTCCACCGGGACAGGCGGCTCACCCCTCCACTTT; j_call: TRBJ1-6; d_call: TRBD1; v_call: TRBV5-5; clone_size: .
cdr3_aa: CASSWQGSYNSPLHF; cdr3_nt: TGTGCCAGCAGTTGGCAGGGTTCCTATAATTCACCCCTCCACTTT; j_call: TRBJ1-6; d_call: .; v_call: TRBV27; clone_size: .
cdr3_aa: CASSQGPAGGQDTQYF; cdr3_nt: TGCGCCAGCAGCCAAGGACCTGCGGGGGGGCAAGATACGCAGTATTTT; j_call: TRBJ2-3; d_call: TRBD2; v_call: TRBV4-3; clone_size: .
cdr3_aa: CASSLLAGSQETQYF; cdr3_nt: TGTGCCAGCAGCTTACTAGCGGGGAGTCAAGAGACCCAGTACTTC; j_call: TRBJ2-5; d_call: TRBD2; v_call: TRBV11-2; clone_size: .
cdr3_aa: CASSLRQRYEQYF; cdr3_nt: TGTGCCAGCAGTTTAAGACAGAGGTACGAGCAGTACTTC; j_call: TRBJ2-7; d_call: .; v_call: TRBV27; clone_size: .
cdr3_aa: CASSPRSGGTEKLFF; cdr3_nt: TGTGCCAGCAGCCCTCGCTCAGGGGGCACTGAAAAACTGTTTTTT; j_call: TRBJ1-4; d_call: TRBD1; v_call: TRBV5-6; clone_size: .
cdr3_aa: CAISEDTSPSNQPQHF; cdr3_nt: TGTGCCATCAGTGAGGATACATCGCCGAGCAATCAGCCCCAGCATTTT; j_call: TRBJ1-5; d_call: .; v_call: TRBV10-3; clone_size: .
cdr3_aa: CASSLGLINKKLFF; cdr3_nt: TGTGCCAGCAGTTTGGGACTGATTAATAAAAAACTGTTTTTT; j_call: TRBJ1-4; d_call: .; v_call: TRBV6-5; clone_size: .
cdr3_aa: CASSLLLGLGDNEQFF; cdr3_nt: TGCGCCAGCAGCCTGCTCCTGGGCCTCGGCGACAATGAGCAGTTCTTC; j_call: TRBJ2-1; d_call: .; v_call: TRBV5-1; clone_size: .
cdr3_aa: CASSRAGTTTYEQYF; cdr3_nt: TGTGCCAGCAGCAGGGCCGGGACTACGACCTACGAGCAGTACTTC; j_call: TRBJ2-7; d_call: TRBD2; v_call: TRBV13; clone_size: .
cdr3_aa: CASSPPRDRHEQFF; cdr3_nt: TGTGCCAGCTCACCACCGAGGGACAGGCACGAGCAGTTCTTC; j_call: TRBJ2-1; d_call: TRBD1; v_call: TRBV18; clone_size: .
cdr3_aa: CASSQTLTGTGGTEAFF; cdr3_nt: TGCGCCAGCAGCCAAACCTTAACCGGGACAGGGGGCACTGAAGCTTTCTTT; j_call: TRBJ1-1; d_call: TRBD1; v_call: TRBV4-3; clone_size: .
cdr3_aa: CASSPGMKGAHTEAFF; cdr3_nt: TGTGCCAGCTCACCGGGCATGAAGGGGGCGCACACTGAAGCTTTCTTT; j_call: TRBJ1-1; d_call: TRBD1; v_call: TRBV18; clone_size: once
cdr3_aa: CASSLQLAGGPLEQYF; cdr3_nt: TGCGCCAGCAGCTTGCAGCTAGCGGGAGGGCCTCTCGAGCAGTACTTC; j_call: TRBJ2-7; d_call: TRBD2; v_call: TRBV5-1; clone_size: once
cdr3_aa: CASRGRNSGANVLTF; cdr3_nt: TGTGCCAGTAGGGGCAGGAACTCTGGGGCCAACGTCCTGACTTTC; j_call: TRBJ2-6; d_call: .; v_call: TRBV19; clone_size: .
cdr3_aa: CATSRAGISSGNTIYF; cdr3_nt: TGTGCCACCAGCAGAGCGGGGATCAGCTCTGGAAACACCATATATTTT; j_call: TRBJ1-3; d_call: .; v_call: TRBV15; clone_size: .
cdr3_aa: CASSPGTGVNSPLHF; cdr3_nt: TGTGCCAGCTCACCCGGGACAGGGGTTAATTCACCCCTCCACTTT; j_call: TRBJ1-6; d_call: TRBD1; v_call: TRBV18; clone_size: .
cdr3_aa: CASSLATGYNEQFF; cdr3_nt: TGCGCCAGCAGCTTGGCCACTGGTTACAATGAGCAGTTCTTC; j_call: TRBJ2-1; d_call: .; v_call: TRBV5-1; clone_size: .
cdr3_aa: CASRGGGFADTQYF; cdr3_nt: TGTGCCAGTAGAGGAGGGGGCTTCGCAGATACGCAGTATTTT; j_call: TRBJ2-3; d_call: .; v_call: TRBV19; clone_size: .
cdr3_aa: CASSLSGQGVYGYTF; cdr3_nt: TGTGCCAGCAGTTTGTCGGGACAGGGGGTCTATGGCTACACCTTC; j_call: TRBJ1-2; d_call: TRBD1; v_call: TRBV28; clone_size: .
cdr3_aa: CASTPAAGAPSETQYF; cdr3_nt: TGTGCCAGCACCCCTGCGGCGGGAGCCCCATCTGAGACCCAGTACTTC; j_call: TRBJ2-5; d_call: TRBD2; v_call: TRBV11-1; clone_size: once
cdr3_aa: CASSLVTGNYGYTF; cdr3_nt: TGTGCCAGCAGCTTAGTCACAGGAAACTATGGCTACACCTTC; j_call: TRBJ1-2; d_call: .; v_call: TRBV7-8; clone_size: few